This TCR beta chain was obtained from a study of cytomegalovirus exposure and HLA in healthy donors (dated by TCRdb to about 2017). Turning to the overall study: According to a later analysis, the 110 or so validation repertoires were produced on the same platform as the 600 to 850 repertoires of the first cohort. A separate validation cohort of roughly 110 different subjects was used in addition to the approximately 670-subject first cohort. The study aimed to test whether cataloging public T cell receptors could reveal signatures of past pathogen exposure. High-throughput TCR immunosequencing, statistical association of individual TCRs with disease status, and machine learning were combined to predict cytomegalovirus infection status. What the research found in general, with its limitations: Most TCR sequences were observed very rarely across donors, whereas some public TCRs were present in many individuals. The study gave a list of under 200 TCR beta chains associated with cytomegalovirus. The classifier was reported to diagnose cytomegalovirus status with high specificity and sensitivity in both the original and validation cohorts. The validation cohort had no HLA typing available for a later analysis, so co-occurrence within that cohort was assessed over all 120 repertoires. In vitro tests confirmed that three of the cytomegalovirus-associated TCR beta chains recognize cytomegalovirus antigens. The authors suggested that the approach could potentially be extended to other disease states and immunological phenotypes. Subsequent analysis determined that TCRs grouped into clusters in the first cohort also showed a tendency toward co-occurrence across the roughly 130 validation repertoires, and about 94% of cluster scores exceeded 0.

V and J lose 2 bases and 0 bases, and a span of 11 bases separates them. Counted from cysteine to phenylalanine, this CDR3 has 15 amino acids. Left in the record is the CDR3 DNA by itself, 45 bases read in frame from the first base. CDR1 is given as SGHDT and CDR2 as YYEEEE, both from the germline V gene. This clone was recorded once. Its binding antigen is unknown. The sample holds no much larger clone one base away, and base qualities are not on file. The library was built by means of the immunoSEQ multiplex PCR assay. For the original study's pipeline: To diagnose cytomegalovirus status from the catalog of TCR beta chain sequences, a statistical classification framework was built. TCRdb took this table from immuneACCESS and kept in-frame rearrangements with V and J called. Such tables lack part of the clones; where checked against another copy, unresolved V genes explain under half of the gap, and the rest is unexplained. V and J calls and clone size come straight from that table; D and trimming were deduced from the DNA. This sample gives 150,000 to 180,000 clones in total; about 86% of them show up just once. The ten most abundant clones make up about 2.2% of the sample.

The donors belonged to the validation cohort of around 130 subjects, which was separate from the approximately 660-subject first cohort. This chain is built from TRBV5-6 and TRBJ1-2; TRBD1 is a possible D gene, resting on 5 matching bases. The sample comprised PBMCs. This receptor was taken from a human donor in good health. This receptor has the CDR3 CASSFRGETNYGYTF. Read as DNA, the sequence is TGTGCCAGCAGCTTTCGGGGGGAGACTAACTATGGCTACACCTTC.